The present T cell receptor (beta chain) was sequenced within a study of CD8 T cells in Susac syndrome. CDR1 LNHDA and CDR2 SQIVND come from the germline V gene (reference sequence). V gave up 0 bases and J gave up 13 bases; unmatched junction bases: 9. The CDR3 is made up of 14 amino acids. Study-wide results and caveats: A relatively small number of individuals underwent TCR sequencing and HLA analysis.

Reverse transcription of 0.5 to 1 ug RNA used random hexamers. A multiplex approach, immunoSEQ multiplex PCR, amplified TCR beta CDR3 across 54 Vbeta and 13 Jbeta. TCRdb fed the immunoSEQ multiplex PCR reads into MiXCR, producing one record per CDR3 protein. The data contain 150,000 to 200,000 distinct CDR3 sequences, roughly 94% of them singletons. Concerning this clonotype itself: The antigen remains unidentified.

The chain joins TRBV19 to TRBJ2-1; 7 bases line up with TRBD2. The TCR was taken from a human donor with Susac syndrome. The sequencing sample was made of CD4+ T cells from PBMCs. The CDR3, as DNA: TGTGCCAGTAGTATAGATGCGTGGGGAGGGCAACAGTTCTTC. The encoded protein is CASSIDAWGGQQFF.